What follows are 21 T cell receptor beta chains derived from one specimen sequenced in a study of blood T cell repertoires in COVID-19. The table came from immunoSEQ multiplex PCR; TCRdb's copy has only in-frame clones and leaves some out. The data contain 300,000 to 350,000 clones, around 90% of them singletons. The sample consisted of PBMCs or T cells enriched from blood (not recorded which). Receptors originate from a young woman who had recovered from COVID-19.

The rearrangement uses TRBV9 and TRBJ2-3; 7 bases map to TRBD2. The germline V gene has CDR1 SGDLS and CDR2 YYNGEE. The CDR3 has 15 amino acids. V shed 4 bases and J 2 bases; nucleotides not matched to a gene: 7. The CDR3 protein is CASSRGAGLTDTQYF. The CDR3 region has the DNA TGTGCCAGCAGCCGGGGAGCGGGGCTCACAGATACGCAGTATTTT.

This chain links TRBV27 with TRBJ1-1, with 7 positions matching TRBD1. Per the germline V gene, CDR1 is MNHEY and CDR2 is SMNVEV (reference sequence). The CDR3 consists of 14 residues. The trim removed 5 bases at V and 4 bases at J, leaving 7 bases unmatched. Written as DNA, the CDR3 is TGTGCCAGCAGTAGCCGGGACAGCGTCACTGAAGCTTTCTTT. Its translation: CASSSRDSVTEAFF.

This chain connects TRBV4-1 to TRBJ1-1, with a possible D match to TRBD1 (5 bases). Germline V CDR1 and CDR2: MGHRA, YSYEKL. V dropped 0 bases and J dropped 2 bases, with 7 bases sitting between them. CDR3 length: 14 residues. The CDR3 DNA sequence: TGCGCCAGCAGCCAAGACAGGGAAAACACTGAAGCTTTCTTT. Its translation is CASSQDRENTEAFF.

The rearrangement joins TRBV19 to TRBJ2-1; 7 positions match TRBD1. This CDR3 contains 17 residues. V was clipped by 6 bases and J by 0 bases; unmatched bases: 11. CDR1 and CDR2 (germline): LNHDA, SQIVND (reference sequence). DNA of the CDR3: TGTGCCAGTAGACCGGGCGGACAGGCAAGCTCCTACAATGAGCAGTTCTTC. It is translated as CASRPGGQASSYNEQFF.

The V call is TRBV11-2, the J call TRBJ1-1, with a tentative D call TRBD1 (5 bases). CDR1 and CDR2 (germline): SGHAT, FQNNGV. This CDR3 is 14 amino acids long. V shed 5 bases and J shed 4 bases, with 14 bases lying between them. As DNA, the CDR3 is TGTGCCAGCAGCCCAGGGTTATGGGGCACTGAAGCTTTCTTT. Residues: CASSPGLWGTEAFF.

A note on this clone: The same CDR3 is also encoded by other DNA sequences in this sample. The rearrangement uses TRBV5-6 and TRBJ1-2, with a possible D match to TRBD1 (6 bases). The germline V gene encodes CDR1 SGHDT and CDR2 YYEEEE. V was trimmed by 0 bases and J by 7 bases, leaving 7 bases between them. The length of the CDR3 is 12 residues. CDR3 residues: CASSLAQGGYTF. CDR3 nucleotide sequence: TGTGCCAGCAGCTTGGCACAGGGTGGCTACACCTTC.

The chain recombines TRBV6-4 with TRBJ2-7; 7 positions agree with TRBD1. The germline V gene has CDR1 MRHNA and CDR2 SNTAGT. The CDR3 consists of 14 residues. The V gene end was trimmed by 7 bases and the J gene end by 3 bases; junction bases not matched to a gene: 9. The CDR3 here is CASKRDSVYYEQYF. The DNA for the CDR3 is TGTGCCAGCAAGAGGGACAGTGTATACTACGAGCAGTACTTC.

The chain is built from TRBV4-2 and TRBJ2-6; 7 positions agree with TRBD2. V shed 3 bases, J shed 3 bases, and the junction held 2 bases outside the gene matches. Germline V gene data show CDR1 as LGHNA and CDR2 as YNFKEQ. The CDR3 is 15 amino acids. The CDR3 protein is CASSQGGFGANVLTF. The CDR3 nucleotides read TGTGCCAGCAGCCAGGGAGGGTTTGGGGCCAACGTCCTGACTTTC.

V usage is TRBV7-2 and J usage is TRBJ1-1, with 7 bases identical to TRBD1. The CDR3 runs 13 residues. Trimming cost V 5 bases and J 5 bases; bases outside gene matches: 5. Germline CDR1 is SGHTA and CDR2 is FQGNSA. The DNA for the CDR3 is TGTGCCAGCAGCCAAAGACAGGGAACTGAAGCTTTCTTT. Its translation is CASSQRQGTEAFF.

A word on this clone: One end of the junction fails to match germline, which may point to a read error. CDR3 DNA: TGTGCCAGCAGCTTGCTTGGCCCTTTT. It specifies CASSLLGPF. The chain is built from TRBV5-6 and TRBJ1-4; D call uncertain. The CDR3 length is 9 residues. Germline CDR1 SGHDT, CDR2 YYEEEE.

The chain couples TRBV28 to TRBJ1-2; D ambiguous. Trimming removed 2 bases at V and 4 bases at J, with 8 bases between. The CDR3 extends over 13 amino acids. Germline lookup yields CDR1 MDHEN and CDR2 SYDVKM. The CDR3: CASSLGQIYGYTF. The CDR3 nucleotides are TGTGCCAGCAGTTTAGGCCAGATCTATGGCTACACCTTC.

The chain's CDR3 is CATSDLPDAVDNEQFF. CDR3 in DNA: TGTGCCACCAGTGATTTGCCCGATGCGGTCGACAATGAGCAGTTCTTC. The V gene is TRBV24-1, the J gene TRBJ2-1; D remains ambiguous. Germline lookup yields CDR1 KGHDR and CDR2 SFDVKD. V dropped 0 bases and J dropped 5 bases, with 13 bases sitting between them. The CDR3 consists of 16 residues.

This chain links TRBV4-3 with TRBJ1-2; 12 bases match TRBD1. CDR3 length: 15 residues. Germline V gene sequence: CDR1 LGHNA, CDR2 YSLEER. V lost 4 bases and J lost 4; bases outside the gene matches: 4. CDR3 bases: TGCGCCAGCAGCCTGGGACAGGGGGCATCCTATGGCTACACCTTC. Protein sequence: CASSLGQGASYGYTF.

CDR3: CASTRQGYNYGYTF. DNA of the CDR3: TGTGCCAGCACCAGACAGGGCTATAACTATGGCTACACCTTC. V gene TRBV5-4 combines with J gene TRBJ1-2, with TRBD1 matching over 7 bases. Germline values: CDR1 SGHNT, CDR2 YYREEE (reference sequence). The CDR3 sequence is 14 residues long. The J segment lost 1 base and the V segment lost 6 bases, leaving 6 bases of the junction unmatched.

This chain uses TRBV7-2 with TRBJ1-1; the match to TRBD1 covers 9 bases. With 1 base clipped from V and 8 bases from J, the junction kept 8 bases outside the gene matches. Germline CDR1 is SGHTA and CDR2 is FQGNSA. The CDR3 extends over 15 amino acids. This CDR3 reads CASSLGYRDRAEAFF. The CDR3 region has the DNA TGTGCCAGCAGCTTAGGCTACCGGGACAGGGCGGAAGCTTTCTTT.

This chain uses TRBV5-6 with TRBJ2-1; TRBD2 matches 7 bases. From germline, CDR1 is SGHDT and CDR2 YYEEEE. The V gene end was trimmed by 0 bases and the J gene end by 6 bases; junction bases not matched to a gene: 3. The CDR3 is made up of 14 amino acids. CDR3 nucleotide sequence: TGTGCCAGCAGCTTGGAGGTAGCGGGCAATGAGCAGTTCTTC. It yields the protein CASSLEVAGNEQFF.

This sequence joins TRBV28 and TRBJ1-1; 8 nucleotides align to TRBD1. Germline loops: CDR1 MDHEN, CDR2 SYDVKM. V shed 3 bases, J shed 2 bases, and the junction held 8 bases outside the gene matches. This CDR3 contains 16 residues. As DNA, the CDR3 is TGTGCCAGCAGTTTCTCTTTCGGACAGGGCAACACTGAAGCTTTCTTT. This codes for CASSFSFGQGNTEAFF.

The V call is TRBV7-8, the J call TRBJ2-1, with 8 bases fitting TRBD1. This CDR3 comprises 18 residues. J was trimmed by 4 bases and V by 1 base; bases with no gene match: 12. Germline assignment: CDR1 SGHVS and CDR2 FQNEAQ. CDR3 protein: CASSLEGRGRKGYNEQFF. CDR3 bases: TGTGCCAGCAGCTTAGAAGGCAGGGGGCGGAAAGGATACAATGAGCAGTTCTTC.

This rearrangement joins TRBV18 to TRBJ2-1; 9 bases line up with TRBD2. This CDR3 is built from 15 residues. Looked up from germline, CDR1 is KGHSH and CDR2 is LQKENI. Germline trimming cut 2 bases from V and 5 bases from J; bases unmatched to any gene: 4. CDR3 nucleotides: TGTGCCAGCTCACCAGGGGTAGCGGGGGACAATGAGCAGTTCTTC. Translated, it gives CASSPGVAGDNEQFF.

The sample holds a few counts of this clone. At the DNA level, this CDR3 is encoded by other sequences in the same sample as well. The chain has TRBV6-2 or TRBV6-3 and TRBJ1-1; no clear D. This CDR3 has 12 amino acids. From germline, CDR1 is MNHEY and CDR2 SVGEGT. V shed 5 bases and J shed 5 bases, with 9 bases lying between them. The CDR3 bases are TGTGCCAGCAGTCTGGGAGTTACTGAAGCTTTCTTT. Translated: CASSLGVTEAFF.

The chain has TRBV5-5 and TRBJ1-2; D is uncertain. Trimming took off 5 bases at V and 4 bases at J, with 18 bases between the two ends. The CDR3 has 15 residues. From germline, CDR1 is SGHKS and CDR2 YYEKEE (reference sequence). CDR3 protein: CASSFPGEHSYGYTF. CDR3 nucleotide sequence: TGTGCCAGCAGTTTCCCCGGGGAGCACAGCTATGGCTACACCTTC.